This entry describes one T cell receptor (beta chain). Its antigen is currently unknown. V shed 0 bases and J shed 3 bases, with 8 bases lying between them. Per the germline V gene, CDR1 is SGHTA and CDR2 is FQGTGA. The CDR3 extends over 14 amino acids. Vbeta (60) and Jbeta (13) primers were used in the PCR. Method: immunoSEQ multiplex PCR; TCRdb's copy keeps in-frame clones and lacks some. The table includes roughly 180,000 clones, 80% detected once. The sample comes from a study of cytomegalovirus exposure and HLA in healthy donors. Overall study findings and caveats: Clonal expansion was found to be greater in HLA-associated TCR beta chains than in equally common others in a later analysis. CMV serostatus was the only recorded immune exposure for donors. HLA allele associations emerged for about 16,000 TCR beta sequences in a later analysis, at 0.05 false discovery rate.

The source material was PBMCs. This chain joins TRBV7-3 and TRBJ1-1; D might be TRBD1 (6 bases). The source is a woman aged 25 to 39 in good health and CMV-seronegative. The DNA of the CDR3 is TGTGCCAGCAGCTTAACGGACAGCGACACTGAAGCTTTCTTT. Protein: CASSLTDSDTEAFF.